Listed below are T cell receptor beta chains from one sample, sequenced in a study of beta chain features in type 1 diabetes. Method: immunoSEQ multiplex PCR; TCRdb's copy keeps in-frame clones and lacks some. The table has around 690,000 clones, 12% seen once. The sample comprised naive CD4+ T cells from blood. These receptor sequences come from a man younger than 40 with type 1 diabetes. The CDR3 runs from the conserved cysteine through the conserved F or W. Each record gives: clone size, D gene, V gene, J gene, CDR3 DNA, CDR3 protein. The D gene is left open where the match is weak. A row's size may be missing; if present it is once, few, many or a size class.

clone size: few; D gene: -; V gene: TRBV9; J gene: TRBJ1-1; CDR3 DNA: TGTGCCAGCAGCGAGGTAGAGGGCACTGAAGCTTTCTTT; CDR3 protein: CASSEVEGTEAFF
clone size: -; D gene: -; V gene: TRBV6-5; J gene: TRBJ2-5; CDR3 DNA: TGTGCCAGCAGTTACTCGGGGGGCCAAGAGACCCAGTACTTC; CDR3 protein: CASSYSGGQETQYF
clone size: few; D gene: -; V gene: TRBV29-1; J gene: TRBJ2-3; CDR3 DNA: TGCAGCGCCCGGTCTAGGACGAGGATGGTCACAGATACGCAGTATTTT; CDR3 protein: CSARSRTRMVTDTQYF
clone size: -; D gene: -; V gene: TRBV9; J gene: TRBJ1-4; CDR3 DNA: TGTGCCAGCAGCCCTTCAGGGACAACTAATGAAAAACTGTTTTTT; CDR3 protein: CASSPSGTTNEKLFF
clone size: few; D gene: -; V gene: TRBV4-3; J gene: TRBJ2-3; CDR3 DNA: TGCGCCAGCAGCCAAGATCGGGACGTTGGCTCAGATACGCAGTATTTT; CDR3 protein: CASSQDRDVGSDTQYF
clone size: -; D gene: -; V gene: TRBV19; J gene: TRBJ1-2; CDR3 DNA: TGTGCCAGTAAGGCCAGAGGCGTTGCTGGCTACACCTTC; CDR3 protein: CASKARGVAGYTF
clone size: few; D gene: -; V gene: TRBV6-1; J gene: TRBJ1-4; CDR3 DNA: TGTGCCAGTGTTCCGGGCGGCCATGAAAAACTGTTTTTT; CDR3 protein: CASVPGGHEKLFF
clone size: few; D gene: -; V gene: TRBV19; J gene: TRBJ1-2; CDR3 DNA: TGTGCCAGTAGTATAGAACCGGGTCGAGGGAACTATGGCTACACCTTC; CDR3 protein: CASSIEPGRGNYGYTF
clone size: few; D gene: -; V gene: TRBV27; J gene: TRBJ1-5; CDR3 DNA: TGTGCCAGCAGTTTCGGGGGAATAAGGCAGCCCCAGCATTTT; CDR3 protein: CASSFGGIRQPQHF
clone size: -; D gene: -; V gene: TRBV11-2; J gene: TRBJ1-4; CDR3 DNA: TGTGCCAGCAGCTTAGTCAGTTCTAATGAAAAACTGTTTTTT; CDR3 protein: CASSLVSSNEKLFF
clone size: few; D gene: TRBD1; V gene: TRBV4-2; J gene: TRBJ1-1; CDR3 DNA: TGTGCCAGCAGGCTGGGACAGCCGGCAGGTGAAGCTTTCTTT; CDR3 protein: CASRLGQPAGEAFF
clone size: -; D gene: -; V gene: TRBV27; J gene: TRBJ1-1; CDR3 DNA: TGTGCCAGCAGTGCGTTTTCGAACACTGAAGCTTTCTTT; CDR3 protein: CASSAFSNTEAFF
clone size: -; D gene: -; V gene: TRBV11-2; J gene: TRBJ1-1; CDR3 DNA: TGTGCCAGCAGCAACTTGGTAGTGAACACTGAAGCTTTCTTT; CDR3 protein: CASSNLVVNTEAFF
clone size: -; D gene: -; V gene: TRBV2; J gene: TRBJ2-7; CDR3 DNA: TGTGCCAGCAGTCCCGGTCAGGACTCCTACGAGCAGTACTTC; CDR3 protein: CASSPGQDSYEQYF
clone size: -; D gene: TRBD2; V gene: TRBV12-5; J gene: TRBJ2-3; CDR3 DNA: TGTGCTAGTGGTCCGACTAGCGGGGGACGTGGTACGCAGTATTTT; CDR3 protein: CASGPTSGGRGTQYF
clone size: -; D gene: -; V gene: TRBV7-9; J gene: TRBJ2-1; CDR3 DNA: TGTGCCAGCACCCCGAGCCTGGCGAATGAGCAGTTCTTC; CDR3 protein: CASTPSLANEQFF
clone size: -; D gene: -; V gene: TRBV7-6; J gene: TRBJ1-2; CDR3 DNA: TGTGCCAGCAGCTCCCCGGGGGGCGGCTACACCTTC; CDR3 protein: CASSSPGGGYTF
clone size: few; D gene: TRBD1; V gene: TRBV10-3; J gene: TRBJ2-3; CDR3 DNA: TGTGCCATCAGACCGGGACAGGGGGCAACAGATACGCAGTATTTT; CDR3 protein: CAIRPGQGATDTQYF
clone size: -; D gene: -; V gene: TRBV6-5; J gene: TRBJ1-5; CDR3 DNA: TGTGCCAGCAGTTCTCCGGGACGAAGGGAGCCCCAGCATTTT; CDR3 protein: CASSSPGRREPQHF
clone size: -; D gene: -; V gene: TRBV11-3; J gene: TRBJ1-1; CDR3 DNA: TGTGCCAGCAGCCCCAGGTCAGTCCGGGGTTCTGAAGCTTTCTTT; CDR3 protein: CASSPRSVRGSEAFF
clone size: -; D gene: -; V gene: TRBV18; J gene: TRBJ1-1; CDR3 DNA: TGTGCCAGCTCACCTGGGCAGGGAAAGGTTGAAGCTTTCTTT; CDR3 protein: CASSPGQGKVEAFF
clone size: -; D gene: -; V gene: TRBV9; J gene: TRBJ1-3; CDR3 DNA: TGTGCCAGCAGCGAGATGAGCCCTGGAAACACCATATATTTT; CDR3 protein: CASSEMSPGNTIYF
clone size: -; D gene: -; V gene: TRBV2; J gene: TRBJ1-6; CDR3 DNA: TGTGCCAGCAGTGAAGCGCACAGAAATAATTCACCCCTCCACTTT; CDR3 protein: CASSEAHRNNSPLHF
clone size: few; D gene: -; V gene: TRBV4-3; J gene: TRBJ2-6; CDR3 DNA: TGCGCCAGCAGCCAATACAGGATCTCTGGGGCCAACGTCCTGACTTTC; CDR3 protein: CASSQYRISGANVLTF
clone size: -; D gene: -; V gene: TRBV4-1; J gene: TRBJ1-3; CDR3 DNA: TGCGCCAGCAGCCAACCCGTGAGCTCTGGAAACACCATATATTTT; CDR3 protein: CASSQPVSSGNTIYF
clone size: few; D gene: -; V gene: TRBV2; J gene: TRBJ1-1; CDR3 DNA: TGTGCCAGCAGTGAAGGGGGACGACCGAACACTGAAGCTTTCTTT; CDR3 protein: CASSEGGRPNTEAFF
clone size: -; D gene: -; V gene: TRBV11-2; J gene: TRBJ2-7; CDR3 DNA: TGTGCCAGCAGCCAAAGCTCCTACGAGCAGTACTTC; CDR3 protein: CASSQSSYEQYF
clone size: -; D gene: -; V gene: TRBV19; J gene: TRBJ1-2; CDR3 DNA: TGTGCCAGTAGTATTGGGGCAGTAGTCAACTATGGCTACACCTTC; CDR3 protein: CASSIGAVVNYGYTF
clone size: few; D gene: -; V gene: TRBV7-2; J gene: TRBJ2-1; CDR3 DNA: TGTGCCAGCAGCTTAGTGGCAGACAATGAGCAGTTCTTC; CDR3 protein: CASSLVADNEQFF
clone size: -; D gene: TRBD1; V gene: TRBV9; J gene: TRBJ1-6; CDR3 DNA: TGTGCCAGCAGCGGGGGACAGTTAAATTCACCCCTCCACTTT; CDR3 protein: CASSGGQLNSPLHF
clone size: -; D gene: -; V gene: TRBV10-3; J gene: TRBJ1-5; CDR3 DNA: TGTGCCATCAGTGGCGGAACCGATCAGCCCCAGCATTTT; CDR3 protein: CAISGGTDQPQHF
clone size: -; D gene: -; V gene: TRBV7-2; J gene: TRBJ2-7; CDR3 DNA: TGTGCCAGCAGCTTAGGACGCGTCATCGAGCAGTACTTC; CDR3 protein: CASSLGRVIEQYF
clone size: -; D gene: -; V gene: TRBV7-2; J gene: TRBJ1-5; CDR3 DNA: TGTGCCAGCAGCCTATCCTCAGGGAGGTTTAAGGGCAATCAGCCCCAGCATTTT; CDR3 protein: CASSLSSGRFKGNQPQHF
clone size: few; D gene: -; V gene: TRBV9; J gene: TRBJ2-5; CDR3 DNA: TGTGCCAGCAGCGCAAGGGAGGAGACCCAGTACTTC; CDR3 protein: CASSAREETQYF
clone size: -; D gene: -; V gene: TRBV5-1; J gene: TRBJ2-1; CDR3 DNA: TGCGCCAGCAGCTTGGGACAGCACCTCAATGAGCAGTTCTTC; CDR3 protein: CASSLGQHLNEQFF
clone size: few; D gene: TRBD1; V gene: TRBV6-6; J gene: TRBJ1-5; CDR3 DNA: TGTGCCAGCAGTACAACAGGGGCCCAGCCCCAGCATTTT; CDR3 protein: CASSTTGAQPQHF
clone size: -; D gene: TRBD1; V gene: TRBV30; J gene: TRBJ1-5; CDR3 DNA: TGTGCCTGGAGTAGGACAGGGAACGCGGAGCCCCAGCATTTT; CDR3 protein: CAWSRTGNAEPQHF
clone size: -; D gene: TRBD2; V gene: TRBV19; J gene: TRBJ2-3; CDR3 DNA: TGTGCCAGTAGTATGCGGGGGAAGCTCCTCACAGATACGCAGTATTTT; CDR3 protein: CASSMRGKLLTDTQYF
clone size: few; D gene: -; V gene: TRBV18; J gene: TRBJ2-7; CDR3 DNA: TGTGCCAGCTCACCACCGCCTGGGGACGAGCAGTACTTC; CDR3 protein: CASSPPPGDEQYF
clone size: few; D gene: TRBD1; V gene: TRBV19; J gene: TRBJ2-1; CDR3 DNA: TGTGCCAGTAGTGGAGACAGGGGTTGGGGGAATGAGCAGTTCTTC; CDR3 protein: CASSGDRGWGNEQFF
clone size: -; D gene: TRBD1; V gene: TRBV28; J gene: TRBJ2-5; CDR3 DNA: TGTGCCAGCAGTTTCCCCAGACAGGGTGGAAATTGGTACCAAGAGACCCAGTACTTC; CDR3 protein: CASSFPRQGGNWYQETQYF
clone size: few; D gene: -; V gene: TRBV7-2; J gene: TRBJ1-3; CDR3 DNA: TGTGCCAGCAGCTTAACCAGCTTCTTCTCTGGAAACACCATATATTTT; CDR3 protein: CASSLTSFFSGNTIYF
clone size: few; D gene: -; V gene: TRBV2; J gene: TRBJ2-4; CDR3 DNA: TGTGCCAGCAGCATCCGACCAGGACCGGTTATAGCCAAAAACATTCAGTACTTC; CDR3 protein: CASSIRPGPVIAKNIQYF
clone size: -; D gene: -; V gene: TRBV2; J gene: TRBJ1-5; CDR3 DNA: TGTGCCAGCAGTGACAGCGGAGATCAGCCCCAGCATTTT; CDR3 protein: CASSDSGDQPQHF